The entry that follows covers one TCR beta chain sequence. Its specificity is not known. V was pared by 0 bases and J by 0 bases, with 5 bases between. Per the germline V gene, CDR1 is MNHNS and CDR2 is SASEGT. The CDR3 loop spans 15 amino acids. Sampling of blood occurred at baseline, cycle 4 day 1, and cycle 7 day 1. TCRdb's table, derived via immunoSEQ multiplex PCR, lists solely in-frame clones and lacks some. The table lists fewer than 80,000 clones, roughly 85% of them singletons. The data stem from a study of OX40 agonist ivuxolimab in advanced cancers. Study-level results: Partial responders dosed at 0.1-3.0 mg/kg displayed clonal expansion ranking among the lowest.

This receptor was obtained from an adult with an advanced solid tumor such as melanoma, head and neck, liver or kidney cancer. Here the sequenced sample was CD4+ or CD8+ T cells sorted from blood, taken in a trial of the OX40 agonist ivuxolimab. The J gene is TRBJ2-2, the V gene TRBV6-1; D may be TRBD2 (5 bases). The CDR3 sequence is CASSEAGANTGELFF. For the CDR3, the DNA is TGTGCCAGCAGTGAAGCGGGAGCGAACACCGGGGAGCTGTTTTTT.